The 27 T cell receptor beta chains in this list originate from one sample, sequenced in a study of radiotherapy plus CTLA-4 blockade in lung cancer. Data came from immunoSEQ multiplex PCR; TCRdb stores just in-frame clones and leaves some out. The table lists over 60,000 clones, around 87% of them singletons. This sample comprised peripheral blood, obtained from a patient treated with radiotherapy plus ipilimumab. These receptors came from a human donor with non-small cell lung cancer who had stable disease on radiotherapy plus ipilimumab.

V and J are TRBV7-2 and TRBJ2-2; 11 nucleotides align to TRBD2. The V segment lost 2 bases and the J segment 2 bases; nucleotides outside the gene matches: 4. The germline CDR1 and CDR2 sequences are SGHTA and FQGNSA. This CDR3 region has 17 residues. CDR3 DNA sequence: TGTGCCAGCAGCTTATTTAGCGGGGGGGCTAACACCGGGGAGCTGTTTTTT. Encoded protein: CASSLFSGGANTGELFF. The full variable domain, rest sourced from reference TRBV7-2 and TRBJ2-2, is GAGVSQSPSNKVTEKGKDVELRCDPISGHTALYWYRQSLGQGLEFLIYFQGNSAPDKSGLPSDRFSAERTGGSVSTLTIQRTQQEDSAVYLCASSLFSGGANTGELFFGEGSRLTVL.

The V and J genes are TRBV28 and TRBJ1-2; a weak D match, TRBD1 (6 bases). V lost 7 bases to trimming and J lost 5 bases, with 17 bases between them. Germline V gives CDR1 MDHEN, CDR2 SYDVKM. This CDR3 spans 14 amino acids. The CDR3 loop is CASKAGAQTYGYTF. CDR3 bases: TGTGCCAGCAAAGCGGGGGCGCAGACGTATGGCTACACCTTC.

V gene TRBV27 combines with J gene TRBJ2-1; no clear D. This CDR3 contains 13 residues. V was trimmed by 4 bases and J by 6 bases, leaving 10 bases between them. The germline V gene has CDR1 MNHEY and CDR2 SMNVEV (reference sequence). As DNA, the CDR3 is TGTGCCAGCAGTTCCTACCCTCCCAATGAGCAGTTCTTC. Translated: CASSSYPPNEQFF.

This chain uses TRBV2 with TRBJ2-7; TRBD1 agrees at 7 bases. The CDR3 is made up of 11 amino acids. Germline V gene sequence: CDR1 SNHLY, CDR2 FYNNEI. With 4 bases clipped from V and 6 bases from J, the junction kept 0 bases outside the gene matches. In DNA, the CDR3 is TGTGCCAGCAGTGCAGGGGGCGAGCAGTACTTC. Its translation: CASSAGGEQYF.

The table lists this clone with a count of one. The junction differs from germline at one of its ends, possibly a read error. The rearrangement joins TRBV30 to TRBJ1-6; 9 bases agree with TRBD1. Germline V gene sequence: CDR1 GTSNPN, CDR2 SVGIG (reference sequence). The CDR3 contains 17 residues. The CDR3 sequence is CAWSLTQGAGQYSPFHF. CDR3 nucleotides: TGTGCCTGGAGCCTTACACAGGGGGCGGGTCAATACTCACCCTTCCACTTT.

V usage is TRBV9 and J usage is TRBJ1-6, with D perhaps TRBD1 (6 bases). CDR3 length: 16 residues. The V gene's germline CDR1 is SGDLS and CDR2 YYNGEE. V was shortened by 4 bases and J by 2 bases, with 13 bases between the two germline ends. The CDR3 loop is CASSKLGTPYNSPLHF. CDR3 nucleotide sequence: TGTGCCAGCAGCAAACTAGGGACACCCTATAATTCACCCCTCCACTTT.

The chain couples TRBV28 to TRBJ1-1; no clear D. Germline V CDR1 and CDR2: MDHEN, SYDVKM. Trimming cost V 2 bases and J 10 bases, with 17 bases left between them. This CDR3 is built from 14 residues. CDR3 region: CASSLISVQFGAFF. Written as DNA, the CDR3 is TGTGCCAGCAGTTTAATTTCTGTGCAGTTCGGAGCTTTCTTT.

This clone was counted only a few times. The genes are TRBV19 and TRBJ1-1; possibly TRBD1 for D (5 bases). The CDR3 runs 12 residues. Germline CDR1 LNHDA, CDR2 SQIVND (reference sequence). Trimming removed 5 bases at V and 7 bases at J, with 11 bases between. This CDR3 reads CASSGTMGEAFF. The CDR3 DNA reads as TGTGCCAGTAGTGGGACTATGGGTGAAGCTTTCTTT.

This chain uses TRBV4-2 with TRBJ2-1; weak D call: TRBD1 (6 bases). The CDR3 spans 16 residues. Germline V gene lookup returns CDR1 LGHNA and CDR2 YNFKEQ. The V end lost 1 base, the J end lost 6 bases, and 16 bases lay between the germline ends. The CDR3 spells CASSQGGGDRSNEQFF. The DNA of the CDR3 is TGTGCCAGCAGCCAAGGAGGGGGAGACCGTTCCAATGAGCAGTTCTTC.

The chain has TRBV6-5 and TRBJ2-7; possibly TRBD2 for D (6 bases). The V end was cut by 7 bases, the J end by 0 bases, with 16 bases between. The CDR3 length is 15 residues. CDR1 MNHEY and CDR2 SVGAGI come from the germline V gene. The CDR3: CASTPGDSHSYEQYF. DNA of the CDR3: TGTGCCAGCACTCCCGGGGACTCCCACTCCTACGAGCAGTACTTC.

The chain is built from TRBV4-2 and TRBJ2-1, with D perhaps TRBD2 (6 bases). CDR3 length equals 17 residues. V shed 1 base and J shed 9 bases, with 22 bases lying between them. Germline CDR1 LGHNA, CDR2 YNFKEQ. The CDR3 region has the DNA TGTGCCAGCAGCCAAGGGTTTAGGGACTCCATTAGCACTGAGCAGTTCTTC. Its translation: CASSQGFRDSISTEQFF.

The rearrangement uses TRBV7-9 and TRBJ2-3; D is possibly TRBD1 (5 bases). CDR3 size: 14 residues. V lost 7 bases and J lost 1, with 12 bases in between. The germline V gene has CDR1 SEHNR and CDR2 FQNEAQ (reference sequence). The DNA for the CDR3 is TGTGCCAGCACCCCCACCAGGGGCACAGATACGCAGTATTTT. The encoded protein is CASTPTRGTDTQYF.

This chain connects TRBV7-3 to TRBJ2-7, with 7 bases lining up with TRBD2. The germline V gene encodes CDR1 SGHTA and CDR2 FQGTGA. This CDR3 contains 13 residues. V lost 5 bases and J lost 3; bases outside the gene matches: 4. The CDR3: CASSRTRDYEQYF. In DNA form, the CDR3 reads TGTGCCAGCAGCCGGACTAGAGACTACGAGCAGTACTTC.

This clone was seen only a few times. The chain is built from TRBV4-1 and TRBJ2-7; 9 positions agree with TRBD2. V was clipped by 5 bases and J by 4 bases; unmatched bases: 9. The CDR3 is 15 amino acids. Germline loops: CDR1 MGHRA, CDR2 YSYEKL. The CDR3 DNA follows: TGCGCCAGCAGCGGACAGCGGGGGGCCCCGTACGAGCAGTACTTC. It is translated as CASSGQRGAPYEQYF.

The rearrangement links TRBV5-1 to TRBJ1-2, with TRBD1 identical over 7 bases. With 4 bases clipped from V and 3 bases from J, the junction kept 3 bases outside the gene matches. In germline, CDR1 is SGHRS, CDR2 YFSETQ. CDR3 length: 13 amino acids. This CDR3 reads CASSTTGDYGYTF. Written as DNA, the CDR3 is TGCGCCAGCAGCACTACAGGGGACTATGGCTACACCTTC.

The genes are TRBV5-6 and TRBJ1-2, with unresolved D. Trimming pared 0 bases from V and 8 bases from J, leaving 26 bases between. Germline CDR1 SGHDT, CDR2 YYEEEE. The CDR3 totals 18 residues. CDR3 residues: CASSLVFYDQEGLRGYTF. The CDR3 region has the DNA TGTGCCAGCAGCTTGGTCTTTTACGATCAGGAGGGCTTACGGGGCTACACCTTC.

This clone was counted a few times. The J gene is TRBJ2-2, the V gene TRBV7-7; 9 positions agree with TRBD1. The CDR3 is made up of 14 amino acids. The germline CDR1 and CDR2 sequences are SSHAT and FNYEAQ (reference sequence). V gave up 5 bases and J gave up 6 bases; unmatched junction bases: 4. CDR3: CASSLTGGPGELFF. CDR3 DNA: TGTGCCAGCAGCCTGACAGGGGGTCCCGGGGAGCTGTTTTTT.

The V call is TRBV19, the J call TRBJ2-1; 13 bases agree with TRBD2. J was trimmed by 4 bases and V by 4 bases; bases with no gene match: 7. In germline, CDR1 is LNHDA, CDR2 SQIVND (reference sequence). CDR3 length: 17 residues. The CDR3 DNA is TGTGCCAGTAGTACCACGGGACTAGCGGGAATTTACAATGAGCAGTTCTTC. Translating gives CASSTTGLAGIYNEQFF. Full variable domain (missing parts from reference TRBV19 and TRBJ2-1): DGGITQSPKYLFRKEGQNVTLSCEQNLNHDAMYWYRQDPGQGLRLIYYSQIVNDFQKGDIAEGYSVSREKKESFPLTVTSAQKNPTAFYLCASSTTGLAGIYNEQFFGPGTRLTVL.

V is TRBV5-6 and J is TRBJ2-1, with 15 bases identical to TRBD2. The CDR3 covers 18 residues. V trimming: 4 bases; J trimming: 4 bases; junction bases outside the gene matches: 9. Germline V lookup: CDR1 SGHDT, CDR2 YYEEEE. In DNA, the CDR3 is TGTGCCAGCAGCAAAGGACTAGCGGGAGGGCCCTCGTACAATGAGCAGTTCTTC. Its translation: CASSKGLAGGPSYNEQFF.

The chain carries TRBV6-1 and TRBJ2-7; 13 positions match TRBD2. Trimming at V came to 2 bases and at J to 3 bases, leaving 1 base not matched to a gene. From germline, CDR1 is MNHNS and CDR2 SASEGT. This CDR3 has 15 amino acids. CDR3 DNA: TGTGCCAGCAGTGAAAGGACTAGCGGGGGCTACGAGCAGTACTTC. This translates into CASSERTSGGYEQYF.

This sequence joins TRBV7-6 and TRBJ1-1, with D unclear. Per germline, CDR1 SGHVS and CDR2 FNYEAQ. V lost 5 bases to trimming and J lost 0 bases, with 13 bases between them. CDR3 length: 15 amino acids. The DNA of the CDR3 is TGTGCCAGCAGCCCCACCGGTCTGATGAACACTGAAGCTTTCTTT. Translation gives CASSPTGLMNTEAFF. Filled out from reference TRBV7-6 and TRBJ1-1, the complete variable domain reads GAGVSQSPRYKVTKRGQDVALRCDPISGHVSLYWYRQALGQGPEFLTYFNYEAQQDKSGLPNDRFSAERPEGSISTLTIQRTEQRDSAMYRCASSPTGLMNTEAFFGQGTRLTVV.

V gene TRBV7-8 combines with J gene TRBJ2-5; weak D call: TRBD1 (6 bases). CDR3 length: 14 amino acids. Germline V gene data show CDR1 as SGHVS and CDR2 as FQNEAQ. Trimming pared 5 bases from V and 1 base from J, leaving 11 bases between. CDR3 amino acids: CASSQQGFQETQYF. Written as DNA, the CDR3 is TGTGCCAGCAGCCAACAGGGATTCCAAGAGACCCAGTACTTC.

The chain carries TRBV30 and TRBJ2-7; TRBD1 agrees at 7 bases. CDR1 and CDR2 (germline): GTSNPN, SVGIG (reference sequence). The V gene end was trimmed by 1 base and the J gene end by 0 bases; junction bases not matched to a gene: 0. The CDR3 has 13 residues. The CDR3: CAWSGQGSYEQYF. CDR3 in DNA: TGTGCCTGGAGTGGACAGGGCTCCTACGAGCAGTACTTC.

CDR3 nucleotides: TGTGCCAGCAGTTTACCCATACCGAACACTGAAGCTTTCTTT. Translated, it gives CASSLPIPNTEAFF. The gene calls are TRBV28 and TRBJ1-1; unclear D gene. Germline V gene sequence: CDR1 MDHEN, CDR2 SYDVKM. V was shortened by 2 bases and J by 1 base, with 8 bases between the two germline ends. The CDR3 spans 14 residues.

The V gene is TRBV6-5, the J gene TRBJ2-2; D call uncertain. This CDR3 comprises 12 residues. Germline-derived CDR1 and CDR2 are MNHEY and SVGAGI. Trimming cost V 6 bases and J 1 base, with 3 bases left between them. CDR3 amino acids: CASSWNTGELFF. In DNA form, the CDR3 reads TGTGCCAGCAGCTGGAACACCGGGGAGCTGTTTTTT.

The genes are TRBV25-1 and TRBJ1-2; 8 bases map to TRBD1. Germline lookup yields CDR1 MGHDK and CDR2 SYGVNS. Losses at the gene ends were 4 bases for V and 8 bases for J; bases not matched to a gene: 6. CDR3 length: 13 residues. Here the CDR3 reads CASSVTGDGGYTF. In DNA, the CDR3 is TGTGCCAGCAGTGTGACAGGGGATGGAGGCTACACCTTC.

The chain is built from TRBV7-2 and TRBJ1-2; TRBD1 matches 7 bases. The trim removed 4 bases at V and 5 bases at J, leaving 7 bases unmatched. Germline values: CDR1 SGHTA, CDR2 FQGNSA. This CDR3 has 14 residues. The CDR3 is CASSSDRDRYGYTF. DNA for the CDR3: TGTGCCAGCAGCTCTGACAGGGATCGGTATGGCTACACCTTC.